The entry that follows covers one T cell receptor (beta chain) sequence. The antigen is undetermined. The sample originates from a study of OX40 agonist ivuxolimab in advanced cancers. The wider study: One hepatocellular carcinoma and two cutaneous melanoma patients partially responded. Study-level findings and limits: Among expanded peripheral T cells, antigen specificity went undetermined. At 0.1 to 3.0 mg/kg and by week 6, CD4+ and CD8+ T cells in the blood had expanded clonally. Some of the nonresponding patients also showed low levels of normalized T-cell clonal expansion.

The V gene's germline CDR1 is MNHEY and CDR2 SVGAGI. The CDR3 is 13 amino acids. Trimming left V 2 bases short and J 6 bases short, with 10 bases between. TCRdb keeps only in-frame clones here, not all; method: immunoSEQ multiplex PCR. This table holds some 42,000 clones, over 75% found once. This sequence originates from an adult with an advanced solid tumor such as melanoma, head and neck, liver or kidney cancer. V usage is TRBV6-5 and J usage is TRBJ1-1, with a weak D call TRBD1 (6 bases). Sample: CD4+ or CD8+ T cells sorted from blood, taken in a trial of the OX40 agonist ivuxolimab. The CDR3 nucleotides are TGTGCCAGCAGTTACCCACAGGGCGCTGAAGCTTTCTTT. Translated: CASSYPQGAEAFF.